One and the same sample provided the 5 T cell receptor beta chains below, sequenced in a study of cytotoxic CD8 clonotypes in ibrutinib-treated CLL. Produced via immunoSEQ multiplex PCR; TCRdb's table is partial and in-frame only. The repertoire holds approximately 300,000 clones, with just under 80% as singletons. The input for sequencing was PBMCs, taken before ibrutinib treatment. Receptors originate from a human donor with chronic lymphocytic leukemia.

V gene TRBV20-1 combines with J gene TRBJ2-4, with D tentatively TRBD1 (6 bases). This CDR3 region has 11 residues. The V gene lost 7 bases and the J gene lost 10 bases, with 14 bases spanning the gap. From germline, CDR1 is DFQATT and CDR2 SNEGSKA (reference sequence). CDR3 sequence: CSVSQGGIQYF. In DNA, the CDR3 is TGCAGTGTCTCACAGGGCGGGATTCAGTACTTC.

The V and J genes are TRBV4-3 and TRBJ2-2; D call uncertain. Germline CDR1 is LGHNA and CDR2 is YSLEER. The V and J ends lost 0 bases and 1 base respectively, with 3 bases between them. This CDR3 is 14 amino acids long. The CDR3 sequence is CASSQEGNTGELFF. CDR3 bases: TGCGCCAGCAGCCAAGAAGGGAACACCGGGGAGCTGTTTTTT.

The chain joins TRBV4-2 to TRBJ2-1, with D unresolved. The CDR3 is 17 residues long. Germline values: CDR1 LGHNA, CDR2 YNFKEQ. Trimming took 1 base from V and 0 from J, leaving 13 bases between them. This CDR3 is CASSQALRRTSYNEQFF. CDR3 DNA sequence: TGTGCCAGCAGCCAAGCTCTAAGACGGACCTCCTACAATGAGCAGTTCTTC.

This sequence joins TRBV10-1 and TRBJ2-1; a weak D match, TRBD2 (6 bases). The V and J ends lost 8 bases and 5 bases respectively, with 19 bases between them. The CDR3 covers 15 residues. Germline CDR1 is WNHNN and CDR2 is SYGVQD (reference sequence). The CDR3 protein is CASPSTDYLDNEQFF. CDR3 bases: TGCGCCAGCCCCTCCACGGACTATTTAGACAATGAGCAGTTCTTC.

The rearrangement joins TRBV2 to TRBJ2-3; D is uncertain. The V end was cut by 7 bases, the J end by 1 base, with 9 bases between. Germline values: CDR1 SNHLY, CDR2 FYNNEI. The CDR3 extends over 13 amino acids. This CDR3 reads CASTVRGTDTQYF. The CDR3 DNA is TGTGCCAGCACGGTTAGAGGCACAGATACGCAGTATTTT.